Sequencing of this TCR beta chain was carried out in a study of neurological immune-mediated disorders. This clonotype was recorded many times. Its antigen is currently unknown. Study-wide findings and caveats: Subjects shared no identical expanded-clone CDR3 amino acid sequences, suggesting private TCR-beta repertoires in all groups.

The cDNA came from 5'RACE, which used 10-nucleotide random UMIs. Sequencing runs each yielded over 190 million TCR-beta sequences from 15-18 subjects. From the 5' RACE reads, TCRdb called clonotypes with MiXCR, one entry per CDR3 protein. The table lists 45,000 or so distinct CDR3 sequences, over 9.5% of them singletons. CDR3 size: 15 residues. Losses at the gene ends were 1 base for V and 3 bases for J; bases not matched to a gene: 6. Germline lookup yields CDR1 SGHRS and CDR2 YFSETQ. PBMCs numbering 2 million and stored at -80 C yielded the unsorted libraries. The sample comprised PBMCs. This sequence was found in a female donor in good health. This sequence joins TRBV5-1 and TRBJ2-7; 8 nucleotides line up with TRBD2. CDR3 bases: TGCGCCAGCAGCTTGTCGACCGCGGGGGGCTACGAGCAGTACTTC. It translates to CASSLSTAGGYEQYF.